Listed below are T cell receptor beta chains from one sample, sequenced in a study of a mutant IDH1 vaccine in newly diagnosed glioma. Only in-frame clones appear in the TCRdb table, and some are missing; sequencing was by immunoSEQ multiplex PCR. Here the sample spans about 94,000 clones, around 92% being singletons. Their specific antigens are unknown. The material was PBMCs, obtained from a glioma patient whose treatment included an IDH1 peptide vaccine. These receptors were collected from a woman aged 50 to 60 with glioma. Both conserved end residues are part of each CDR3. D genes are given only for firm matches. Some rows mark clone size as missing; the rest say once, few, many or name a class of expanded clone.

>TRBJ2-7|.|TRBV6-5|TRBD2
CASRLASGRAYEQYF
TGTGCCAGCAGACTCGCTAGCGGGAGGGCCTACGAGCAGTACTTC
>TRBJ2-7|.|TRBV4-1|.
CASSQGSLRSEQYF
TGCGCCAGCAGCCAAGGAAGCTTAAGGTCCGAGCAGTACTTC
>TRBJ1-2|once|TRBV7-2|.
CASSPFLAGYGYTF
TGTGCCAGCAGCCCTTTTCTTGCGGGGTACGGCTACACCTTC
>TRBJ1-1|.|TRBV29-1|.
CSAAKGDGNTEAFF
TGCAGCGCCGCCAAGGGAGATGGAAACACTGAAGCTTTCTTT
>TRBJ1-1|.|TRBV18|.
CASSTTVGLEAFF
TGTGCCAGCTCAACCACGGTCGGCCTTGAAGCTTTCTTT
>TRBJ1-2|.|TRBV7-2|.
CASSLGVYYGYTF
TGTGCCAGCAGCTTAGGAGTATATTATGGCTACACCTTC
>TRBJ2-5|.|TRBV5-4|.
CASSLDGNQETQYF
TGTGCCAGCAGCTTGGACGGGAACCAAGAGACCCAGTACTTC
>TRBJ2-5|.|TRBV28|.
CASSEKGRETQYF
TGTGCCAGCAGTGAGAAAGGGCGGGAGACCCAGTACTTC
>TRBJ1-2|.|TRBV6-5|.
CASSTRGESYGYTF
TGTGCCAGCAGCACTCGGGGGGAGAGCTATGGCTACACCTTC
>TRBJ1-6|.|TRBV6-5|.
CASSYSEGSAPLHF
TGTGCCAGCAGTTACTCGGAGGGGAGTGCACCCCTCCACTTT
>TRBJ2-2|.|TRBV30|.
CAWSNLQGGELFF
TGTGCCTGGAGTAACCTACAGGGCGGGGAGCTGTTTTTT
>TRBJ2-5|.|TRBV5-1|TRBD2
CASSLVGTSGAQETQYF
TGCGCCAGCAGCTTGGTCGGGACTAGCGGGGCCCAAGAGACCCAGTACTTC
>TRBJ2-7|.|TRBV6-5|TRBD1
CASSPGQVTYEQYF
TGTGCCAGCAGTCCGGGACAGGTTACCTACGAGCAGTACTTC
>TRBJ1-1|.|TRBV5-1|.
CASSPGDTEAFF
TGCGCCAGCAGCCCAGGGGACACTGAAGCTTTCTTT
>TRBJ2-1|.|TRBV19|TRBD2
CASRDPLAGGSSYNEQFF
TGTGCCAGTAGGGATCCTCTAGCGGGAGGGTCCTCCTACAATGAGCAGTTCTTC
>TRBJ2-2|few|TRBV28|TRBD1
CASITLRTGGRTGELFF
TGTGCCAGCATCACCCTACGGACAGGGGGGAGAACCGGGGAGCTGTTTTTT
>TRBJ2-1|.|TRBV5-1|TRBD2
CASSLLSGSEGKQFF
TGCGCCAGCAGCCTCCTTAGCGGGAGCGAGGGGAAGCAGTTCTTC
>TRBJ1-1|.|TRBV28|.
CASSSPSLTEAFF
TGTGCCAGCAGTTCTCCGAGCTTAACTGAAGCTTTCTTT
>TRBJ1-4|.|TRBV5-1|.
CASSSGWPNEKLFF
TGCGCCAGCAGCTCCGGGTGGCCTAATGAAAAACTGTTTTTT
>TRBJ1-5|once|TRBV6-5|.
CASSSMGSNQPQHF
TGTGCCAGCAGCTCAATGGGTAGCAATCAGCCCCAGCATTTT
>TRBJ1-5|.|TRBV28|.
CASSYTGWGNQPQHF
TGTGCCAGCAGTTACACAGGGTGGGGGAATCAGCCCCAGCATTTT
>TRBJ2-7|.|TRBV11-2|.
CASSLGKGPIYEQYF
TGTGCCAGCAGCTTAGGGAAGGGGCCGATATACGAGCAGTACTTC
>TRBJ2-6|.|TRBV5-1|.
CASSWGRDTSGANVLTF
TGCGCCAGCAGCTGGGGCCGGGACACCTCTGGGGCCAACGTCCTGACTTTC
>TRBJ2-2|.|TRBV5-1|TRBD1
CASSPGQGAPGELFF
TGCGCCAGCAGCCCCGGACAGGGGGCCCCCGGGGAGCTGTTTTTT
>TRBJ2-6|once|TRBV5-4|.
CASSLGAGANVLTF
TGTGCCAGCAGCTTGGGGGCTGGGGCCAACGTCCTGACTTTC
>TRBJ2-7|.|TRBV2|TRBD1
CASRETGPVQYF
TGTGCCAGCAGAGAGACAGGGCCGGTGCAGTACTTC
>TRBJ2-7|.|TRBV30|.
CAWSTTYEQYF
TGTGCCTGGAGTACGACCTACGAGCAGTACTTC
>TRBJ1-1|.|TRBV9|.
CASSVGPGENTEAFF
TGTGCCAGCAGCGTAGGTCCAGGCGAGAACACTGAAGCTTTCTTT
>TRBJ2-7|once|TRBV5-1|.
CASSPVGQGSYEQYF
TGCGCCAGCAGCCCTGTGGGCCAAGGCTCCTACGAGCAGTACTTC
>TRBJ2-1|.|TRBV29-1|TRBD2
CSVEGREGSSYNEQFF
TGCAGCGTTGAAGGGCGGGAGGGGAGCTCCTACAATGAGCAGTTCTTC
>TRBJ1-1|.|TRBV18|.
CASSPPNQVIYTEAFF
TGTGCCAGCTCACCACCTAACCAGGTTATTTACACTGAAGCTTTCTTT
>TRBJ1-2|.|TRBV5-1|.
CASSHRAPGDGYTF
TGCGCCAGCAGCCACAGGGCCCCAGGCGATGGCTACACCTTC
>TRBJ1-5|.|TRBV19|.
CASSRGPGVGQPQHF
TGTGCCAGTAGTAGGGGGCCGGGAGTGGGGCAGCCCCAGCATTTT
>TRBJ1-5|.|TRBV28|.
CASSFGDKNQPQHF
TGTGCCAGCAGTTTTGGGGACAAAAATCAGCCCCAGCATTTT
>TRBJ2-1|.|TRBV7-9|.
CASSLGRLGDNEQFF
TGTGCCAGCAGCTTAGGAAGGCTGGGGGACAATGAGCAGTTCTTC
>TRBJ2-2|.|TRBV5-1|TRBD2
CASSYAGVLTGELFF
TGCGCCAGCAGCTATGCGGGAGTCCTCACCGGGGAGCTGTTTTTT
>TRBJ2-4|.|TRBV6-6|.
CASSSVQTLAKNIQYF
TGTGCCAGCAGTTCAGTACAGACACTAGCCAAAAACATTCAGTACTTC
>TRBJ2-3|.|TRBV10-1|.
CASSESKDTQYF
TGCGCCAGCAGTGAGTCTAAAGATACGCAGTATTTT
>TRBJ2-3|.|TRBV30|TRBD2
CAWSRLAGRSDTQYF
TGTGCCTGGAGCCGACTAGCGGGACGGTCAGATACGCAGTATTTT
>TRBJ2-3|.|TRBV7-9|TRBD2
CASSLGVESGALTDTQYF
TGTGCCAGCAGCTTAGGGGTCGAAAGCGGGGCTCTCACAGATACGCAGTATTTT
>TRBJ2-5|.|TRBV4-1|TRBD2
CASSRGSGGGETQYF
TGCGCCAGCAGCCGGGGTAGCGGGGGAGGAGAGACCCAGTACTTC